The sample holds one count of the clone carrying this T cell receptor beta chain. As processed by the authors: Reference gene primers were amplified, and this amplification served to estimate nucleated cell counts. TCRdb's copy holds only in-frame clones and misses some; the assay was immunoSEQ multiplex PCR. The DNA was the basis for D and trimming; V, J and clone size are from that table. Of 200,000 to 250,000 clones in the sample, around 90% are singletons; the top ten hold over 13%. This CDR3 is built from 14 residues. V shed 2 bases, J shed 5 bases, and the junction held 1 base outside the gene matches. The germline V gene has CDR1 WNHNN and CDR2 SYGVQD (reference sequence). This sample is part of a study of blood T cell repertoires in COVID-19. The study recruited people aged roughly 18 to 100 years across roughly 25 US areas.

The rearrangement uses TRBV10-1 and TRBJ1-2; TRBD1 matches at 11 bases. This clonotype originated in a man under 40 who had been exposed to COVID-19. Specimen: PBMCs or T cells enriched from blood (not recorded which). CDR3 DNA sequence: TGCGCCAGCAGTGAGGGACAGGGGGCATATGGCTACACCTTC. This codes for CASSEGQGAYGYTF.